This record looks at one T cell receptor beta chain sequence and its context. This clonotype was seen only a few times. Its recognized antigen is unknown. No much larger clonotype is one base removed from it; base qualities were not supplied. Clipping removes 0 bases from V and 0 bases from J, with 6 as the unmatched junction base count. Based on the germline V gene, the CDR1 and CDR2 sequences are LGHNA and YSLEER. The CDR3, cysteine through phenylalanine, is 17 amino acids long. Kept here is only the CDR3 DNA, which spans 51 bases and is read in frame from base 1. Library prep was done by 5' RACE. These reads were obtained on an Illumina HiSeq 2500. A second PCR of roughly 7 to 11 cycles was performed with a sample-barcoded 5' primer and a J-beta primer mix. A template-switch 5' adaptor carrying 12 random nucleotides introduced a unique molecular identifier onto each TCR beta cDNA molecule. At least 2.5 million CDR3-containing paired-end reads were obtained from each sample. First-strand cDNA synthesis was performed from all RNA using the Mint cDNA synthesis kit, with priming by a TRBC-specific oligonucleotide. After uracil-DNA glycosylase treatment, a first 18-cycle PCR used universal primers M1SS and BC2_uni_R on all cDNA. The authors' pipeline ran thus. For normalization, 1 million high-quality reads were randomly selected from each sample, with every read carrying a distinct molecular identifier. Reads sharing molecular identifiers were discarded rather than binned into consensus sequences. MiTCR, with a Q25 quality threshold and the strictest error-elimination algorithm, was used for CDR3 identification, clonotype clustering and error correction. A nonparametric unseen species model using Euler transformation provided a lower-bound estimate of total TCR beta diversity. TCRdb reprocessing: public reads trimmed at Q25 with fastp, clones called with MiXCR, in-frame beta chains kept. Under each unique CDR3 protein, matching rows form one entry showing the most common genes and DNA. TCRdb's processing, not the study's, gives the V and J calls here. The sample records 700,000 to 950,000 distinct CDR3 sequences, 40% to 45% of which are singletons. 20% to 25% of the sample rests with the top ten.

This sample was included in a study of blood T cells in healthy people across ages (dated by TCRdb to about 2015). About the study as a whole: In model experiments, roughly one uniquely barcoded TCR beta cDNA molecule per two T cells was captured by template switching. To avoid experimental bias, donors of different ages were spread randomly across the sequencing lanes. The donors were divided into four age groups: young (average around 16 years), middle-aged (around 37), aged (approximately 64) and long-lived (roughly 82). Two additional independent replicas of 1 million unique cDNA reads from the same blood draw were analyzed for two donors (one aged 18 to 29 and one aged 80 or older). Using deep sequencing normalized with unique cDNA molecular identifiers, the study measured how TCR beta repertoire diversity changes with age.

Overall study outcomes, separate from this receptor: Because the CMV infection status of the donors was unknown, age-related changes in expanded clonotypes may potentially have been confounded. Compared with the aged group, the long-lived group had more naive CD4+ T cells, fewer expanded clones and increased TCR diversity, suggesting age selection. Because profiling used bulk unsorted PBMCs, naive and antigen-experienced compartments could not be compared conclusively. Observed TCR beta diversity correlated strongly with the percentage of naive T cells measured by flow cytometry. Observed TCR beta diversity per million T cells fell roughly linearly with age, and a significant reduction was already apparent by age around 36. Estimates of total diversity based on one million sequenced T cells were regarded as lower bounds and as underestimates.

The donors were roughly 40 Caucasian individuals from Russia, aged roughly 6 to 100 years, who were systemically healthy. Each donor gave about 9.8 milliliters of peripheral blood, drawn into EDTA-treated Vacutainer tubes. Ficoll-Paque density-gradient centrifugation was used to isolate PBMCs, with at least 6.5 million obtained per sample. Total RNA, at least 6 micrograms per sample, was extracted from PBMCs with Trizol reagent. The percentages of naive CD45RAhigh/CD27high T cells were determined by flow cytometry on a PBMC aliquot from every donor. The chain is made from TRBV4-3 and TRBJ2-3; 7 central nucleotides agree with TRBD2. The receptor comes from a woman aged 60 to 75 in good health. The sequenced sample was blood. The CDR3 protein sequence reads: CASSQDWLAASTDTQYF. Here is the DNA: TGCGCCAGCAGCCAAGACTGGCTAGCGGCTAGCACAGATACGCAGTATTTT.